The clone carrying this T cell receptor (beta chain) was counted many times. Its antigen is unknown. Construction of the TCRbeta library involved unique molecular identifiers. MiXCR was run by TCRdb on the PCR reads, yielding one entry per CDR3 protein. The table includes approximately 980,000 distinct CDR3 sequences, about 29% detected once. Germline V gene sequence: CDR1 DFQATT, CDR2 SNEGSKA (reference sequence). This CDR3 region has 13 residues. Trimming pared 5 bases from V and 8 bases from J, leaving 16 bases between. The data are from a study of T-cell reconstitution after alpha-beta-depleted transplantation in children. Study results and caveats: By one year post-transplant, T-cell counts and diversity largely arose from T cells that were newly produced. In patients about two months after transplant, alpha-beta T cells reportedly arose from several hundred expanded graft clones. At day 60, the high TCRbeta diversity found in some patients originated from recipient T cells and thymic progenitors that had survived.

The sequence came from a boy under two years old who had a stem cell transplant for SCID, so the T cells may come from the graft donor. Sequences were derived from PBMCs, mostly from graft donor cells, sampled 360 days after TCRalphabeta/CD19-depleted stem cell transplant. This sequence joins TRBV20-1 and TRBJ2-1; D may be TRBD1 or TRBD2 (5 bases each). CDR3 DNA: TGCAGTGCTGGGGGTAACCCCACCGATGAGCAGTTCTTC. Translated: CSAGGNPTDEQFF.